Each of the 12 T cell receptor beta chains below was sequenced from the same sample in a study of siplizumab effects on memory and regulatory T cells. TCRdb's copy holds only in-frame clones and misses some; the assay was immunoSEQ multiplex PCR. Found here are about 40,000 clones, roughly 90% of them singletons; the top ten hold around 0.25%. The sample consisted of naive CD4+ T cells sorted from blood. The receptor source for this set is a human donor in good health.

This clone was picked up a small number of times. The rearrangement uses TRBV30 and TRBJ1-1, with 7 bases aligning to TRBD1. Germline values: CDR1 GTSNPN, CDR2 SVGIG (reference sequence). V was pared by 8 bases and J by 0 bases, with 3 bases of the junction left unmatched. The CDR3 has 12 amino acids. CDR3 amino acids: CARDRVNTEAFF. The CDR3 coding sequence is TGTGCCCGAGACAGGGTGAACACTGAAGCTTTCTTT.

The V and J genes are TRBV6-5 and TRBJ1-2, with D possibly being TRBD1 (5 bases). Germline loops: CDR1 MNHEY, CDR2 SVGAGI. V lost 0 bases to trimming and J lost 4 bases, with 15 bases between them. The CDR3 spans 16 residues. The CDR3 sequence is CASSYSTSGAGYGYTF. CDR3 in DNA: TGTGCCAGCAGTTACTCGACCTCCGGGGCGGGCTATGGCTACACCTTC.

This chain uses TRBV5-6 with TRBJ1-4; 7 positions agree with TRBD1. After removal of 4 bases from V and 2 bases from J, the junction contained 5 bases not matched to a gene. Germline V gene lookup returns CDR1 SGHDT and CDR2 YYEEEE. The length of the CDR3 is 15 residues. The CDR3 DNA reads TGTGCCAGCAGCAGGGTACAGGGGACTAATGAAAAACTGTTTTTT. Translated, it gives CASSRVQGTNEKLFF. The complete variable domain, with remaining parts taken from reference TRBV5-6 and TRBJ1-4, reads DAGVTQSPTHLIKTRGQQVTLRCSPKSGHDTVSWYQQALGQGPQFIFQYYEEEERQRGNFPDRFSGHQFPNYSSELNVNALLLGDSALYLCASSRVQGTNEKLFFGSGTQLSVL.

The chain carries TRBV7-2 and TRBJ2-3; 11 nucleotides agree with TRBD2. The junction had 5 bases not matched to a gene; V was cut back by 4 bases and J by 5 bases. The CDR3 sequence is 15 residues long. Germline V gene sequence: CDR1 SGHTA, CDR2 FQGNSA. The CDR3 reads CASSSLAGVKDTQYF. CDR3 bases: TGTGCCAGCAGCTCACTAGCGGGAGTAAAAGATACGCAGTATTTT.

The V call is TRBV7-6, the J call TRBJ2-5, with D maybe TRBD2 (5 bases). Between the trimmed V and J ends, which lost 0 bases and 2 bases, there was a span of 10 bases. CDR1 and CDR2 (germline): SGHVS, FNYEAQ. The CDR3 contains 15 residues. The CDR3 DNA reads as TGTGCCAGCAGCTTAGCACTAGTGACGCAAGAGACCCAGTACTTC. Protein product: CASSLALVTQETQYF.

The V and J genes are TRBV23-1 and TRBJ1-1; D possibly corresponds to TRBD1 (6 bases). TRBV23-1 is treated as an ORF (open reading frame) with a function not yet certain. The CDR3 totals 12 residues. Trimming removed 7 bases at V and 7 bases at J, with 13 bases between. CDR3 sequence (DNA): TGCGCCAGCAAAAGAGGGGGGGTTGAAGCTTTCTTT. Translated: CASKRGGVEAFF.

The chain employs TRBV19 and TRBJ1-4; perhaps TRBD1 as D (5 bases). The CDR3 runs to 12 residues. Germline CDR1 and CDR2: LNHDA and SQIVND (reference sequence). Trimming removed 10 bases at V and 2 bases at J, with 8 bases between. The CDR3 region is CATGGTNEKLFF. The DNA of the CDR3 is TGTGCCACGGGGGGGACTAATGAAAAACTGTTTTTT.

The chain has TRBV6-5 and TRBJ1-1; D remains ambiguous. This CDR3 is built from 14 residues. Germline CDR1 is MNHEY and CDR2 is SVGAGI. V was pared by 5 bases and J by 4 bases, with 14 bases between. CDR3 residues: CASSRGRSVTEAFF. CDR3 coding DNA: TGTGCCAGCAGTCGTGGACGGAGCGTCACTGAAGCTTTCTTT.

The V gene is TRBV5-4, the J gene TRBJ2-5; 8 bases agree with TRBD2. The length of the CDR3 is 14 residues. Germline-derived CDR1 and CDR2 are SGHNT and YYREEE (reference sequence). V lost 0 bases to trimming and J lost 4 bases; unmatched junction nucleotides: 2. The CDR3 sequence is CASSLGRGGETQYF. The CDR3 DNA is TGTGCCAGCAGCTTGGGTCGGGGGGGAGAGACCCAGTACTTC.

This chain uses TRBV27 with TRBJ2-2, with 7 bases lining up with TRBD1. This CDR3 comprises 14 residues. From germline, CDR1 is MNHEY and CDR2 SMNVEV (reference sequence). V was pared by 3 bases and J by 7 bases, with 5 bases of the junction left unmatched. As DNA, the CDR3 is TGTGCCAGCAGTTTGACAGGGTATAACGGGGAGCTGTTTTTT. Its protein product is CASSLTGYNGELFF.

CDR3 DNA: TGTGCCAGCAGCTTCGAGTCCCCTAGCGAGAGCTTTAAGGATTACGAGCAGTACTTC. The encoded protein is CASSFESPSESFKDYEQYF. The chain recombines TRBV27 with TRBJ2-7; tentative D call: TRBD2 (6 bases). The length of the CDR3 is 19 residues. The germline gives CDR1 MNHEY, CDR2 SMNVEV (reference sequence). V gave up 6 bases and J gave up 4 bases, with 31 bases separating them.

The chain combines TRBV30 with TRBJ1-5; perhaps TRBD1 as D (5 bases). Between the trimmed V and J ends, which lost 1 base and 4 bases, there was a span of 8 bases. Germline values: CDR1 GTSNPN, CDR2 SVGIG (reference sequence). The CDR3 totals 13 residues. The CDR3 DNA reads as TGTGCCTGGAGTGGGGACTCAAATCAGCCCCAGCATTTT. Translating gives CAWSGDSNQPQHF. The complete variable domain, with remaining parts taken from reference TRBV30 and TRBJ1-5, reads SQTIHQWPATLVQPVGSPLSLECTVEGTSNPNLYWYRQAAGRGLQLLFYSVGIGQISSEVPQNLSASRPQDRQFILSSKKLLLSDSGFYLCAWSGDSNQPQHFGDGTRLSIL.